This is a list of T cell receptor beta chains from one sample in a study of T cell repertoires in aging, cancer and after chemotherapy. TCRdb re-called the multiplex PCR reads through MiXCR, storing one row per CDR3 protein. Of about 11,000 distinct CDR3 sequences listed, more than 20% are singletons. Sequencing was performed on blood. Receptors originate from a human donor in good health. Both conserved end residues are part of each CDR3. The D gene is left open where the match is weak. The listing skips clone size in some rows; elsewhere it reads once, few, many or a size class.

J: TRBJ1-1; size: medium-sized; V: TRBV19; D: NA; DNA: TGTGCCAGTAGTATGTTGAACACTGAAGCTTTCTTT; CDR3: CASSMLNTEAFF
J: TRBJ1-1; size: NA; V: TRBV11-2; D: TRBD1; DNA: TGTGCCAGCAGCTTTACAGGGGGGGGGAAAAACACTGAAGCTTTCTTT; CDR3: CASSFTGGGKNTEAFF
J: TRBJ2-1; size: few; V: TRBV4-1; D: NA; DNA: TGCGCCAGCAGCCCGTACCAGGATTTGAATGAGCAGTTCTTC; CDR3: CASSPYQDLNEQFF
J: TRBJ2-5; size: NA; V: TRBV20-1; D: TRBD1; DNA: TGCAGTGCTAGAGATTATCAGGGGGCGGAGACCCAGTACTTC; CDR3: CSARDYQGAETQYF
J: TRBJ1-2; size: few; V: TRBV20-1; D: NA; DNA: TGCAGTGCCCTACAGGCCCTCCCTATGGGCTACACCTTC; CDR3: CSALQALPMGYTF
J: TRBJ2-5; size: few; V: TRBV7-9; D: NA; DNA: TGTGCCAGCAGCTTAGACGACGCCCGAGAGACCCAGTACTTC; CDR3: CASSLDDARETQYF
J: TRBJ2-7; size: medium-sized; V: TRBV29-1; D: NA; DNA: TGCAGCGTTGTGATTGAATACGAGCAGTACTTC; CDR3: CSVVIEYEQYF
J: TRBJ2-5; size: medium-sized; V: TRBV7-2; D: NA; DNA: TGTGCCAGCAGCCTCGTGGGCGAGACCCAGTACTTC; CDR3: CASSLVGETQYF
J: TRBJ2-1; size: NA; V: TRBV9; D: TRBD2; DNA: TGTGCCAGCAGCTCTCGGACTAGCGGGGGGGGCACCTACAATGAGCAGTTCTTC; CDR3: CASSSRTSGGGTYNEQFF
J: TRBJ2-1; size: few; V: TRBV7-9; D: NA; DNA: TGTGCCAGCAGCTTAGACGGCGGCTACAATGAGCAGTTCTTC; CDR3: CASSLDGGYNEQFF
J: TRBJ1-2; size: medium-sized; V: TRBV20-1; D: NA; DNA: TGCAGTGCCTACTTAGGGAACTATGGCTACACCTTC; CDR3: CSAYLGNYGYTF
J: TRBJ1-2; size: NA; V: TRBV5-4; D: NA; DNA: TGTGCCAGCAGCCAGGACAGCGTCTATGGCTACACCTTC; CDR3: CASSQDSVYGYTF
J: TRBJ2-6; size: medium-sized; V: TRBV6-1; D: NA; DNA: TGTGCCAGCAGTGGCCTGAGCACTGGGGCCAACGTCCTGACTTTC; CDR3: CASSGLSTGANVLTF
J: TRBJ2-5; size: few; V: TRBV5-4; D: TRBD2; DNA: TGTGCCAGCAGCTCCGGGGGGAACCAAGAGACCCAGTACTTC; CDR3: CASSSGGNQETQYF
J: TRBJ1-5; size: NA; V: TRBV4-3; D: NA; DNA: TGTGCCAGCAGCCGAGACAGGAGTTGGGATCAGCCCCAGCATTTT; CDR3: CASSRDRSWDQPQHF
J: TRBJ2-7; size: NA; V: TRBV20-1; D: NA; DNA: TGCAGTGCAAACGGGCCTGGGGTGGGGTACGAGCAGTACTTC; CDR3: CSANGPGVGYEQYF
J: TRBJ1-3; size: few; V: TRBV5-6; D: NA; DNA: TGTGCCAGCAGCTTTGGTTCTCTTAACTCTGGAAACACCATATATTTT; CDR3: CASSFGSLNSGNTIYF
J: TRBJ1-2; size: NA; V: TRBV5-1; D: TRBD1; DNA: TGCGCCAGCAGCTGGACGGGACAGGGTTTGGGTGGCTACACCTTC; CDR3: CASSWTGQGLGGYTF
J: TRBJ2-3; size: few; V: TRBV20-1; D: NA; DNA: TGCAGCTTCCGCAGCTGGAGCACAGATACGCAGTATTTT; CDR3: CSFRSWSTDTQYF
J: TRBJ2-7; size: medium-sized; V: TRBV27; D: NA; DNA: TGTGCCAGCAGTTTAGCGGGACACTCTCCCTTCGAGCAGTACTTC; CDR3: CASSLAGHSPFEQYF
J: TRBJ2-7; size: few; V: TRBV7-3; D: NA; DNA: TGTGCCAGCAGCTCCGACAGCCGGGGGGAGCAGTACTTC; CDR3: CASSSDSRGEQYF
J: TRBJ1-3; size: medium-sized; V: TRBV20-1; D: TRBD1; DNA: TGCAGTGCTAGAGCCCCCGGGACAGGGTTGGGAAACACCATATATTTT; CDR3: CSARAPGTGLGNTIYF
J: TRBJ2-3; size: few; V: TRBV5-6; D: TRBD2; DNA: TGTGCCAGCAGTTATACCCGGGAGGGGCAGTATTTT; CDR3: CASSYTREGQYF
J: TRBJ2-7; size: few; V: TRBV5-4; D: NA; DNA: TGTGCCAGCAGCCTTGGACCGAACTACGAGCAGTACTTC; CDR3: CASSLGPNYEQYF
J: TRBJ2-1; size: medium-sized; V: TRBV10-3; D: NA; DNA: TGTGCCATCAGTAACAGAGACAATGAGCAGTTCTTC; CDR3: CAISNRDNEQFF
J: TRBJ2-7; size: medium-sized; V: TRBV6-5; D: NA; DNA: TGTGCCAGCAAGATACAGGGAATCCCCATCTACGAGCAGTACTTC; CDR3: CASKIQGIPIYEQYF
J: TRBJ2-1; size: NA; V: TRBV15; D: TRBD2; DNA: TGTGCCACCAGCAGAGATGCGGGGGGGGCGAATGAGAAGTTCTTC; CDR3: CATSRDAGGANEKFF
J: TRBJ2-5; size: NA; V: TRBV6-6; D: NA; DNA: TGTGCCAGCAGTTACGGCGGGGAAGGGGAGACCCAGTACTTC; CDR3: CASSYGGEGETQYF
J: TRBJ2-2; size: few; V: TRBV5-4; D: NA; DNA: TGTGCCAGCAGCTTGGGGGTAGGGGACCCGAACACCGGGGAGCTGTTTTTT; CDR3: CASSLGVGDPNTGELFF
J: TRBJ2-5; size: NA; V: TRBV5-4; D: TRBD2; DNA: TGTGCCAGCAGTCGACTAGCGGGGGGCGGGACCCAGTACTTC; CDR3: CASSRLAGGGTQYF
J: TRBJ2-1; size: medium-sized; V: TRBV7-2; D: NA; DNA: TGTGCCAGCAGCTTAGCGGAAGGGTTTTACAATGAGCAGTTCTTC; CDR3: CASSLAEGFYNEQFF
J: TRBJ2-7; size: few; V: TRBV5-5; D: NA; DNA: TGTGCCAGCAGCCTCCGGTCCTTCGTCCACGAGCAGTACTTC; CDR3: CASSLRSFVHEQYF
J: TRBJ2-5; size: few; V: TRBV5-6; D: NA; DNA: TGTGCCAGCAGCTTGGGGGGTGCAGGACAAGAGACCCAGTACTTC; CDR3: CASSLGGAGQETQYF
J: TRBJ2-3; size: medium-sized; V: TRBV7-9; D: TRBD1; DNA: TGTGCCAGCAGCCTGGAGAGGGGGCGAGGCACAGATACGCAGTATTTT; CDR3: CASSLERGRGTDTQYF
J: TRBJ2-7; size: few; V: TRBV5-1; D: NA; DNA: TGCGCCAGCAGTCCGCAGTACTTC; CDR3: CASSPQYF
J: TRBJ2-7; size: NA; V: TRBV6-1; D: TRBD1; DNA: TGTGCCAGCAGTGAACGGACAGGGGCCTACGAGCAGTACTTC; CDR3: CASSERTGAYEQYF
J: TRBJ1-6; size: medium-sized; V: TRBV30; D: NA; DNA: TGTGCCTGGAGAGCTTCGGGGGGCGGCTATAATTCACCCCTCCACTTT; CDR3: CAWRASGGGYNSPLHF
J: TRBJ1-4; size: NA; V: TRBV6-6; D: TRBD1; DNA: TGTGCCAGCAGTTATTCAGGGGGCGGTGAAAAACTGTTTTTT; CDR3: CASSYSGGGEKLFF
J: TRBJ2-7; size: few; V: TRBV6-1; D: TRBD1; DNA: TGTGCCAGCAGTTACAGGGGATCCTACGAGCAGTACTTC; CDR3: CASSYRGSYEQYF
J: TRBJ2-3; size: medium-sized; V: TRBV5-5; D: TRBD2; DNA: TGTGCCAGCAGCTTGGGATTAGCGGGGGGCGCAGATACGCAGTATTTT; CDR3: CASSLGLAGGADTQYF
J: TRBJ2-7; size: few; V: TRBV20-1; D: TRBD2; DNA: TGCAGTGCTAACAGGGCTAGCGGGGGACGGGTGGTACAGCAGTACTTC; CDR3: CSANRASGGRVVQQYF
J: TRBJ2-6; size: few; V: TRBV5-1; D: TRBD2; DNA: TGCGCCAGCAGCTTGGCCGGGCTAGCGGGGGGCTCTGGGGCCAACGTCCTGACTTTC; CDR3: CASSLAGLAGGSGANVLTF
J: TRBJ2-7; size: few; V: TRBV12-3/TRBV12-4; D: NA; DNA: TGTGCCAGCAGTCGTAGGTCCTACGAGCAGTACTTC; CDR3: CASSRRSYEQYF
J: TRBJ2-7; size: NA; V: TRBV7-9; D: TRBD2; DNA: TGTGCCAGCAGCACCCGGGGGGGCCTCTACGAGCAGTACTTC; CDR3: CASSTRGGLYEQYF
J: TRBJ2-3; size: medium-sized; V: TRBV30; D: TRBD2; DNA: TGTGCCTGGGCGGGGACTAGCGGGGAGGGAGATACGCAGTATTTT; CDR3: CAWAGTSGEGDTQYF
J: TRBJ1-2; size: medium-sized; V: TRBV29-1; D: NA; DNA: TGCAGCGTGGAGAAAACTCCTAACTATGGCTACACCTTC; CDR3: CSVEKTPNYGYTF
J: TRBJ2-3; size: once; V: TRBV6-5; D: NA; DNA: TGTGCCAGCAGTTTATGGTCTTGGTACACAGATACGCAGTATTTT; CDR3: CASSLWSWYTDTQYF
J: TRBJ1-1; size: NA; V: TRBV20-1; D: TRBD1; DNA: TGCAGTGCTAGAGGGGGGACAGGGAGGGCTTTCTTT; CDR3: CSARGGTGRAFF
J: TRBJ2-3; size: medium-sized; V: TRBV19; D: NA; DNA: TGTGCCAGTAGTATACAAGGGAGCTTGAGAGATACGCAGTATTTT; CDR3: CASSIQGSLRDTQYF
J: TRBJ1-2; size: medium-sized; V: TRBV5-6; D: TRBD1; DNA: TGTGCCAGCAGCGGTGGCCGGGACAGGTCCTATGGCTACACCTTC; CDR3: CASSGGRDRSYGYTF